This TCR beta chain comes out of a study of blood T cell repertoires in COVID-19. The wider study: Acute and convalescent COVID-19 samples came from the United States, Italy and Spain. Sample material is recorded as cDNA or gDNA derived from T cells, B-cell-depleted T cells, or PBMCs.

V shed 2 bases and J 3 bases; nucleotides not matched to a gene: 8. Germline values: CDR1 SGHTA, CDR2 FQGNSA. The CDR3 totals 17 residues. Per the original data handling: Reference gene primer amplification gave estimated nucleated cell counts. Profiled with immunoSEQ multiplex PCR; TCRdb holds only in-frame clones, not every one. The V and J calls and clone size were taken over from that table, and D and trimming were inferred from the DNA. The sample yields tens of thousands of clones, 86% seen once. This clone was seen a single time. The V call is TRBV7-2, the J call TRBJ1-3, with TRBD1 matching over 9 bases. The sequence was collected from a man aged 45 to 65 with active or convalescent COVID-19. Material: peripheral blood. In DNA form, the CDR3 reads TGTGCCAGCAGCTTAATGGGGGGGACAGGGTTTGGAAACACCATATATTTT. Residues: CASSLMGGTGFGNTIYF.